A single T cell receptor (beta chain) is shown here with its context. This record belongs to a study of blood T cell repertoires in COVID-19. Study in general: The study drew acute and convalescent COVID-19 samples from the United States, Italy and Spain. Sample material is recorded as cDNA or gDNA derived from T cells, B-cell-depleted T cells, or PBMCs.

One Seattle source followed patients from active infection through their disease course. Between the trimmed V and J ends, which lost 2 bases and 1 base, there was a span of 14 bases. CDR3 length: 16 residues. Germline lookup yields CDR1 LGHDT and CDR2 YNNKEL (reference sequence). Here immunoSEQ multiplex PCR was the method, and the copy in TCRdb shows in-frame clones only, minus some. The sample lists roughly 440,000 clones, around 88% occurring once. V gene TRBV3-1 (or the pseudogene TRBV3-2) combines with J gene TRBJ1-1; D unclear. The TCR was taken from a woman aged 45-65 years with COVID-19, enrolled during active disease. The material sequenced was peripheral blood. The CDR3 DNA sequence: TGTGCCAGCAGCCAATACGGAAGACTGGAGAACACTGAAGCTTTCTTT. Amino acids: CASSQYGRLENTEAFF.